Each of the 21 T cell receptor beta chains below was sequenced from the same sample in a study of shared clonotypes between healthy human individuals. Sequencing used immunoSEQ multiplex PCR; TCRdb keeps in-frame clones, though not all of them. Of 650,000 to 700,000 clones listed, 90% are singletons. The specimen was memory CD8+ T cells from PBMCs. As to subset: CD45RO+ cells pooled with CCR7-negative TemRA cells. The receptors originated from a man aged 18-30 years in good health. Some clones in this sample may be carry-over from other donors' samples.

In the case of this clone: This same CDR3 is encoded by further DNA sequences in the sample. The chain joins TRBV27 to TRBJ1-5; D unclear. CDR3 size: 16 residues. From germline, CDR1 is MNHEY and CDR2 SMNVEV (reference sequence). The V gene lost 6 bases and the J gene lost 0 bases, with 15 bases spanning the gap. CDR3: CASSSSFGDSNQPQHF. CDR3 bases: TGTGCCAGCAGCTCCTCATTCGGAGATAGCAATCAGCCCCAGCATTTT.

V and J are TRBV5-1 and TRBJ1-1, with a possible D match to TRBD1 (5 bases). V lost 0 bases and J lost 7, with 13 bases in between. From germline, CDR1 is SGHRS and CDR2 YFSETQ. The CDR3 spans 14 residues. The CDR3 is CASSLGWGTGEAFF. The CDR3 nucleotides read TGCGCCAGCAGCTTGGGTTGGGGAACAGGTGAAGCTTTCTTT. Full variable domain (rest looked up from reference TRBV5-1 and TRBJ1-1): KAGVTQTPRYLIKTRGQQVTLSCSPISGHRSVSWYQQTPGQGLQFLFEYFSETQRNKGNFPGRFSGRQFSNSRSEMNVSTLELGDSALYLCASSLGWGTGEAFFGQGTRLTVV.

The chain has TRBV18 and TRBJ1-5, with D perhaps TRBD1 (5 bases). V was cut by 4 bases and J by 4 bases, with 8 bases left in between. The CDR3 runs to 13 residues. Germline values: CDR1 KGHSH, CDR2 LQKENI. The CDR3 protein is CASSRGENQPQHF. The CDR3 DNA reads TGTGCCAGCTCACGGGGGGAAAATCAGCCCCAGCATTTT.

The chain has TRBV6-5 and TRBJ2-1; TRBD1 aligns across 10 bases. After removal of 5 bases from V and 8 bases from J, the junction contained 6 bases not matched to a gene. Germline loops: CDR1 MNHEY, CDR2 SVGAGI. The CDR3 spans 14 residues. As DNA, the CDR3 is TGTGCCAGCAGTCCGGGACAGGGGATCGATGAGCAGTTCTTC. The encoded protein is CASSPGQGIDEQFF.

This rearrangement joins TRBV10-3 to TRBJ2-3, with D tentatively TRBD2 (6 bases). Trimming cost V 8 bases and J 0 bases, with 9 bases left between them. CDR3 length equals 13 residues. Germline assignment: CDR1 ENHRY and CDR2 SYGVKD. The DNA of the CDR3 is TGTGCCATCTCGGGACTGAGCACAGATACGCAGTATTTT. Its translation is CAISGLSTDTQYF.

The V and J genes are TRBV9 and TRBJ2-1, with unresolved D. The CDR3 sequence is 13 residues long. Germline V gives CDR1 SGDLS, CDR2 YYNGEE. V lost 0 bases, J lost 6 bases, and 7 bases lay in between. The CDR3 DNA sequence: TGTGCCAGCAGCGTAGTAGCACCCAATGAGCAGTTCTTC. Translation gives CASSVVAPNEQFF.

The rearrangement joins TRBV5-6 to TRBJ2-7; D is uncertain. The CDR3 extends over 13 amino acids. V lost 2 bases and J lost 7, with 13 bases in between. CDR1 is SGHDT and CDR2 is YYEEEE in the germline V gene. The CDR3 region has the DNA TGTGCCAGCAGCTTTTGGGTTAGGGATGAGCAGTACTTC. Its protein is CASSFWVRDEQYF.

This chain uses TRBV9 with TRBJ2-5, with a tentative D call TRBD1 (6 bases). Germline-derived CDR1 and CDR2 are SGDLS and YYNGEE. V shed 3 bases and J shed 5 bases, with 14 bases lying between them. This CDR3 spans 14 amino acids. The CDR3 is CASSAPGDPETQYF. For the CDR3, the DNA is TGTGCCAGCAGCGCCCCAGGGGATCCGGAGACCCAGTACTTC.

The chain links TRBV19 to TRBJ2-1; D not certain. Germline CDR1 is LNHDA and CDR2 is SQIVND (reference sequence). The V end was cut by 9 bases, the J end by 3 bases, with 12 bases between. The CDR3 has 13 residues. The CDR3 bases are TGTGCCAGCCGCCAGCCGGGCTACAATGAGCAGTTCTTC. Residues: CASRQPGYNEQFF.

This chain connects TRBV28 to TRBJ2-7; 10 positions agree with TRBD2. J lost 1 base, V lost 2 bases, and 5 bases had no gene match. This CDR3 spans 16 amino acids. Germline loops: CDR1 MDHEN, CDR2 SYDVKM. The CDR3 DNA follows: TGTGCCAGCAGTTTAGGCCTAGCGGGAGAATCCTACGAGCAGTACTTC. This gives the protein CASSLGLAGESYEQYF.

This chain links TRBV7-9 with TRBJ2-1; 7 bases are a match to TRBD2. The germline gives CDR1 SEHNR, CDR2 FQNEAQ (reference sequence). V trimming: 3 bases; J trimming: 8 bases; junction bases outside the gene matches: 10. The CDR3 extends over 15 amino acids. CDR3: CASSFWPSGIDEQFF. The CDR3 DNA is TGTGCCAGCAGCTTTTGGCCTAGCGGAATAGATGAGCAGTTCTTC.

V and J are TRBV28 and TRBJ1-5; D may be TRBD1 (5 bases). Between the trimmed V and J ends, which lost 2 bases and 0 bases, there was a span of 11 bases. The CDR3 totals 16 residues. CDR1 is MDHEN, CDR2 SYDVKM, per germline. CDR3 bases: TGTGCCAGCAGTTTAGGGGGAGGATATAGCAATCAGCCCCAGCATTTT. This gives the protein CASSLGGGYSNQPQHF.

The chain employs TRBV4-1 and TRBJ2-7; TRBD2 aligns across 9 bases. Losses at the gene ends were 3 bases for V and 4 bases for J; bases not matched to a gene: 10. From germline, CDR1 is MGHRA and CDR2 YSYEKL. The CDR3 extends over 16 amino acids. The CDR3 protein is CASSHGETSGGYEQYF. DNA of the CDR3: TGCGCCAGCAGCCATGGGGAGACTAGCGGCGGTTACGAGCAGTACTTC.

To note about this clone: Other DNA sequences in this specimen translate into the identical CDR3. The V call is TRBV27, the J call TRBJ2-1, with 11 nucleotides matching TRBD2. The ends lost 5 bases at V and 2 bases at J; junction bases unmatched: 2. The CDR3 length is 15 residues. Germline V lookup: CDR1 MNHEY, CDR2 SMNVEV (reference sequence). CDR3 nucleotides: TGTGCCAGCAGTATAGCGGGAGGGCCCTACAATGAGCAGTTCTTC. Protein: CASSIAGGPYNEQFF.

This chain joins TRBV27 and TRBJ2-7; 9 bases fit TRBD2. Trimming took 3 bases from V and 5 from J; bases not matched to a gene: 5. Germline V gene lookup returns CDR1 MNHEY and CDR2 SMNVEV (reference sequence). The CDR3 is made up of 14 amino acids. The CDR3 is CASSLSGRPHEQYF. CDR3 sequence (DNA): TGTGCCAGCAGTTTGAGCGGGAGGCCCCACGAGCAGTACTTC.

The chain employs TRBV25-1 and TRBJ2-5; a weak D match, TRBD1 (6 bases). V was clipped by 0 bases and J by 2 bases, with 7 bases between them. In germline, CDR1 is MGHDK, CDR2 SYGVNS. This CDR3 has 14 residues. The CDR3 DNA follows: TGTGCCAGCAGTGAATATGGACAGCAAGAGACCCAGTACTTC. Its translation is CASSEYGQQETQYF. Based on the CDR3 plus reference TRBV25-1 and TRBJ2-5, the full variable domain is EADIYQTPRYLVIGTGKKITLECSQTMGHDKMYWYQQDPGMELHLIHYSYGVNSTEKGDLSSESTVSRIRTEHFPLTLESARPSHTSQYLCASSEYGQQETQYFGPGTRLLVL.

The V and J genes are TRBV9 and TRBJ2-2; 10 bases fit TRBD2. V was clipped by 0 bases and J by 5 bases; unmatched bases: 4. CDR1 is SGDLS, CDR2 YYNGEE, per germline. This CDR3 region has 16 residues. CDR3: CASSVASGSRTGELFF. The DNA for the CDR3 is TGTGCCAGCAGCGTAGCTAGCGGGAGTCGAACCGGGGAGCTGTTTTTT.

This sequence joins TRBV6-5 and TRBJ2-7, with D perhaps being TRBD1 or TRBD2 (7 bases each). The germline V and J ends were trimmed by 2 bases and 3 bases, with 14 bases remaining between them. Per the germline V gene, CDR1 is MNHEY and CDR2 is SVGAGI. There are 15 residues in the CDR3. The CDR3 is CASSYGRGPYYEQYF. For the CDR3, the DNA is TGTGCCAGCAGTTACGGGAGGGGGCCGTACTACGAGCAGTACTTC.

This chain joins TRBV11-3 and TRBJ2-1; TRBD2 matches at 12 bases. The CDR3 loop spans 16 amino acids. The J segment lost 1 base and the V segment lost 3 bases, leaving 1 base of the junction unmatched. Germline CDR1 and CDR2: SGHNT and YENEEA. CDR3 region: CASSLTSGRSYNEQFF. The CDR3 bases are TGTGCCAGCAGCTTGACTAGCGGGAGATCCTACAATGAGCAGTTCTTC.

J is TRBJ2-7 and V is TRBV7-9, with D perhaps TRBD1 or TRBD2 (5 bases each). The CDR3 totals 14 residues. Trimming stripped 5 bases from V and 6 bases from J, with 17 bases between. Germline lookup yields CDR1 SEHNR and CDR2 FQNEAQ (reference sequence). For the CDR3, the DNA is TGTGCCAGCAGCCCGGACTCCCGCAGGGCCGAGCAGTACTTC. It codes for CASSPDSRRAEQYF.

The CDR3 sequence: CASRGTVWTQHF. CDR3 in DNA: TGTGCCAGCAGAGGGACAGTCTGGACACAGCATTTT. The chain uses TRBV19 and TRBJ1-5; 7 bases fit TRBD1. CDR1 and CDR2 from the germline V gene are LNHDA and SQIVND (reference sequence). The J segment lost 13 bases and the V segment lost 9 bases, leaving 12 bases of the junction unmatched. The CDR3 has 12 amino acids.